This T cell receptor beta chain was retrieved from a study of cytomegalovirus exposure and HLA in healthy donors. Libraries were prepared by immunoSEQ multiplex PCR; TCRdb keeps only in-frame clonotypes and omits some of them. The profile covers some 290,000 clones, with nearly 90% appearing a single time and approximately 0.95% taken by the ten largest. V dropped 3 bases and J dropped 5; count of bases not matched to a gene: 4. This CDR3 is 14 amino acids long. Germline V gene sequence: CDR1 MNHNS, CDR2 SASEGT. Study-level results: According to the study, around 180 TCR beta chains were cytomegalovirus-associated.

This clone was seen many times. Its specificity is not known. Input material: PBMCs. The clonotype was recovered from a young man in good health and CMV-seronegative. This rearrangement joins TRBV6-1 to TRBJ1-5, with 7 bases fitting TRBD1. CDR3 residues: CASSDEGAHQPQHF. The DNA for the CDR3 is TGTGCCAGCAGTGATGAGGGGGCGCATCAGCCCCAGCATTTT.